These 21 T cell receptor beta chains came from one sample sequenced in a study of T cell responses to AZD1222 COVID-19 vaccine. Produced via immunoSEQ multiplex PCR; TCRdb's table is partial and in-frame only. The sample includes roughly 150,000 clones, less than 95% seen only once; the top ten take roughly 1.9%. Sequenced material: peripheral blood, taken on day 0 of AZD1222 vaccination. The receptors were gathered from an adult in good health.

The CDR3: CASSELGRNYGYTF. The CDR3 nucleotides are TGTGCCAGCAGTGAATTGGGCAGGAACTATGGCTACACCTTC. The rearrangement links TRBV25-1 to TRBJ1-2; D is undetermined. This CDR3 region has 14 residues. Germline lookup yields CDR1 MGHDK and CDR2 SYGVNS. Trimming cost V 1 base and J 2 bases, with 8 bases left between them.

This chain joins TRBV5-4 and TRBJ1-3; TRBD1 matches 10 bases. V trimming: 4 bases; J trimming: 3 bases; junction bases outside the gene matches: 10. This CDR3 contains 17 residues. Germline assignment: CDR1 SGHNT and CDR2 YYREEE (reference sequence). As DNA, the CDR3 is TGTGCCAGCAGCAGCCGGGACAGGGGCTTAGGTGGAAACACCATATATTTT. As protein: CASSSRDRGLGGNTIYF.

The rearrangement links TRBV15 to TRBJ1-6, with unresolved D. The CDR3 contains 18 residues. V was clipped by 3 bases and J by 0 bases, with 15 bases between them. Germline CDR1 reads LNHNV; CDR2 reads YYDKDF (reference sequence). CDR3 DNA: TGTGCCACCAGCAGCCTTAATGGAAGGGACTCCTATAATTCACCCCTCCACTTT. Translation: CATSSLNGRDSYNSPLHF.

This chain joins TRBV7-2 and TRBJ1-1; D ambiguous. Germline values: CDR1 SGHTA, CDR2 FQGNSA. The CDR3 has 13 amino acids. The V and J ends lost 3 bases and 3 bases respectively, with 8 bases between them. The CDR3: CASSFHPDTEAFF. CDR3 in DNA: TGTGCCAGCAGCTTTCACCCTGACACTGAAGCTTTCTTT.

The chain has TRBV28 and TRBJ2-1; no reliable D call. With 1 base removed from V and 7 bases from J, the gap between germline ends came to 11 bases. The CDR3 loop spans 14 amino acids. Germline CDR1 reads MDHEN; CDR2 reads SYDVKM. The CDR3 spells CASSLLREVNEQFF. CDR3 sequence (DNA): TGTGCCAGCAGTTTATTAAGAGAGGTGAATGAGCAGTTCTTC.

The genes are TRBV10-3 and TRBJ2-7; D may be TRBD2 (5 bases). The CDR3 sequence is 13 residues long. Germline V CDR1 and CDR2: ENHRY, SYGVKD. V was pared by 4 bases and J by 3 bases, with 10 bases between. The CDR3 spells CAISVNRGYEQYF. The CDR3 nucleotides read TGTGCCATCAGTGTAAACCGGGGCTACGAGCAGTACTTC.

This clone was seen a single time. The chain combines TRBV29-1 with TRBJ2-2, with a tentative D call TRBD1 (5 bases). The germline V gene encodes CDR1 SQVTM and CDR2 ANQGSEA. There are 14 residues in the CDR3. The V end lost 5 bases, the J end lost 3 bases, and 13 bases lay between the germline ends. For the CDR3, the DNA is TGCAGCGTTAGTCAGGCAGGGTACACCGGGGAGCTGTTTTTT. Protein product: CSVSQAGYTGELFF.

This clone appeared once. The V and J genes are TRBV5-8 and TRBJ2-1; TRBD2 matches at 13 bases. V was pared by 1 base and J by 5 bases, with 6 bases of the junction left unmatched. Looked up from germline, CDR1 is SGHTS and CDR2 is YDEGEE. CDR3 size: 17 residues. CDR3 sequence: CASSLWQGTSGNNEQFF. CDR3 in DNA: TGTGCCAGCAGCTTGTGGCAAGGGACTAGCGGGAACAATGAGCAGTTCTTC.

CDR3: CASSTWWDSGNTIYF. The CDR3, as DNA: TGTGCCAGCAGTACGTGGTGGGACAGCGGAAACACCATATATTTT. The chain recombines TRBV6-2 or TRBV6-3 with TRBJ1-3, with 7 bases fitting TRBD1. Germline V lookup: CDR1 MNHEY, CDR2 SVGEGT. Losses at the gene ends were 5 bases for V and 4 bases for J; bases not matched to a gene: 8. CDR3 length: 15 amino acids.

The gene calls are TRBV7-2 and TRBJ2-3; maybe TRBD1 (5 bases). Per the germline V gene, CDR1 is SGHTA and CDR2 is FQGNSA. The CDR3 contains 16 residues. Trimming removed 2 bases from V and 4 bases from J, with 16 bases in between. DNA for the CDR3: TGTGCCAGCAGCTTACCCCCGGACACGTGGGCAGATACGCAGTATTTT. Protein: CASSLPPDTWADTQYF. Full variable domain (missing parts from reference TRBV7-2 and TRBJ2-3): GAGVSQSPSNKVTEKGKDVELRCDPISGHTALYWYRQSLGQGLEFLIYFQGNSAPDKSGLPSDRFSAERTGGSVSTLTIQRTQQEDSAVYLCASSLPPDTWADTQYFGPGTRLTVL.

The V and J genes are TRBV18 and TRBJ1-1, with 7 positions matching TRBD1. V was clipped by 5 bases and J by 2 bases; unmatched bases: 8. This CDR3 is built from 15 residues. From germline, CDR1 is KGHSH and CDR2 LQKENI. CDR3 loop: CASSSQGQKNTEAFF. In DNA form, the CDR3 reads TGTGCCAGCTCATCTCAGGGACAGAAAAACACTGAAGCTTTCTTT.

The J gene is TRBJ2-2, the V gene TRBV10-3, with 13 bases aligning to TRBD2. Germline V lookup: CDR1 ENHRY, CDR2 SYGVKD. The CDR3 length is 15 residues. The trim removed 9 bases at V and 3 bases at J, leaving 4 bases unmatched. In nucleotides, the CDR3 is TGTGCCATGGGCGGACTAGCGGGAGACACCGGGGAGCTGTTTTTT. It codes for CAMGGLAGDTGELFF.

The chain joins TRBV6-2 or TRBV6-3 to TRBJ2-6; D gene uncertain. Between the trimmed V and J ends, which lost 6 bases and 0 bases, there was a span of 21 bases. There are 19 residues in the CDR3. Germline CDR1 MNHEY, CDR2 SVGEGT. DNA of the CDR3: TGTGCCAGCAGCTTTATAGGCCGCAAGGGTAGCTCTGGGGCCAACGTCCTGACTTTC. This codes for CASSFIGRKGSSGANVLTF.

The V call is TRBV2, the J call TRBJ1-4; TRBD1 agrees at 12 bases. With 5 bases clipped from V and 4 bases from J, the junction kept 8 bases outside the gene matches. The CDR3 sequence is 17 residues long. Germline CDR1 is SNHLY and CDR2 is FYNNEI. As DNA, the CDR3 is TGTGCCAGCAGTTTCTGGGACAGGGGGCTTCTTAATGAAAAACTGTTTTTT. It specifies CASSFWDRGLLNEKLFF.

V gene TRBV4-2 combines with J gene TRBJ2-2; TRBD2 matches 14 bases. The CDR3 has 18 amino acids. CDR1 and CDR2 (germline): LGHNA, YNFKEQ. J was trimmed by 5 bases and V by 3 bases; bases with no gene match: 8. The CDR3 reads CASSHPGLAGGTTGELFF. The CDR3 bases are TGTGCCAGCAGCCACCCAGGACTAGCGGGAGGAACGACCGGGGAGCTGTTTTTT.

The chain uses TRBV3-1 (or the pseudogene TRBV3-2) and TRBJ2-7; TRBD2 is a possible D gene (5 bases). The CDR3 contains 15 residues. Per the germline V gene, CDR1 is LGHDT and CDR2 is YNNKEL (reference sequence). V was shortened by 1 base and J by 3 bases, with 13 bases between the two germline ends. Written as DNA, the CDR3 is TGTGCCAGCAGCCAAGTTTCGGGGTTGGACTACGAGCAGTACTTC. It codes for CASSQVSGLDYEQYF.

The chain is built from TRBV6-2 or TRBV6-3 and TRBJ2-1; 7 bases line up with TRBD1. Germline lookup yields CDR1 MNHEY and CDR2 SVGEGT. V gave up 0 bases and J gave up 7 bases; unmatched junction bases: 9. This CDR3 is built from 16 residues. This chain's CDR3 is CASSYSGQGQRNEQFF. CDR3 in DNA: TGTGCCAGCAGTTACTCGGGGCAGGGACAGAGAAATGAGCAGTTCTTC.

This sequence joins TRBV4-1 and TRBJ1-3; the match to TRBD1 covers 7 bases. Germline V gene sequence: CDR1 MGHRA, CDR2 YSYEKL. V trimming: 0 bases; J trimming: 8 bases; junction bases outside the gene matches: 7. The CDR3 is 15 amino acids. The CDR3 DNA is TGCGCCAGCAGCCAAGAAGAGGGGGCTCGAGACACCATATATTTT. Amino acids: CASSQEEGARDTIYF.

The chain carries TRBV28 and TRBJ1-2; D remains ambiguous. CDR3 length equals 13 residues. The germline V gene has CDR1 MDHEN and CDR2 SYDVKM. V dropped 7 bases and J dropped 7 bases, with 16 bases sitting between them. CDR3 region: CASTIGGPSGYTF. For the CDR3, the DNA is TGTGCCAGCACCATCGGCGGACCCTCTGGCTACACCTTC.

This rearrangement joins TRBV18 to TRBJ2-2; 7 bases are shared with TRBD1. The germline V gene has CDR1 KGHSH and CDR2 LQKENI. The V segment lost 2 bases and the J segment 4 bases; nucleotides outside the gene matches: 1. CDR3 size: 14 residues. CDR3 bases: TGTGCCAGCTCACCAAAGGGGGCCACCGGGGAGCTGTTTTTT. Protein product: CASSPKGATGELFF.

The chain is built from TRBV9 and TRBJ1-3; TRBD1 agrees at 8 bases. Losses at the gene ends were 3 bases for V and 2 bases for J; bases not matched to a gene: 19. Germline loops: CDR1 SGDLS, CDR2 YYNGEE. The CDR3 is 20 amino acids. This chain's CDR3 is CASSAGLDRVFLGTGNTIYF. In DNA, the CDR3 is TGTGCCAGCAGCGCCGGCCTGGACAGGGTTTTTCTGGGGACTGGAAACACCATATATTTT.